This paragraph covers one T cell receptor beta chain sequence. As yet, its antigen is unknown. This sample stems from a study of shared clonotypes between healthy human individuals. Study findings and constraints: Large depth notwithstanding, sorted-subset sequencing proved incomplete by rarefaction. The sampled material consisted only of blood, and tissue repertoires are likely to differ.

The naive CD8 subset, CD45RO-negative cells positively selected for CCR7, excluded terminally differentiated effector memory CD45RA+ cells. Method: immunoSEQ multiplex PCR; TCRdb's copy keeps in-frame clones and lacks some. The sample includes roughly 650,000 clones, approximately 96% of them seen just once. This CDR3 spans 15 amino acids. Germline CDR1 reads MNHEY; CDR2 reads SMNVEV (reference sequence). The V gene lost 3 bases and the J gene lost 3 bases, with 11 bases spanning the gap. The receptor's source is a young woman in good health. Sequencing input: naive CD8+ T cells sorted from blood. The chain uses TRBV27 and TRBJ2-2; D call uncertain. The CDR3 spells CASSLLVGDTGELFF. Written as DNA, the CDR3 is TGTGCCAGCAGTTTGCTTGTGGGTGACACCGGGGAGCTGTTTTTT.